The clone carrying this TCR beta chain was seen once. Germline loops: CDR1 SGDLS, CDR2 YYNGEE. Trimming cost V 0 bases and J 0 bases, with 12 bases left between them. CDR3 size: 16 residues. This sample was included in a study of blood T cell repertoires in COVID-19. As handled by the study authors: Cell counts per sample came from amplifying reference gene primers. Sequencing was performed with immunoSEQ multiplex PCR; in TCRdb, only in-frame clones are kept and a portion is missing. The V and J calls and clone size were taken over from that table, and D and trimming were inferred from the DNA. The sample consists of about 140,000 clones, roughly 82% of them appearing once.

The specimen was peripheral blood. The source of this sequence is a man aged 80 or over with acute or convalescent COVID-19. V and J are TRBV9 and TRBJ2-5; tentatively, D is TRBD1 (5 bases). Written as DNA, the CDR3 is TGTGCCAGCAGCGTAGCTGGGTCAGGGAACCAAGAGACCCAGTACTTC. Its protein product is CASSVAGSGNQETQYF.